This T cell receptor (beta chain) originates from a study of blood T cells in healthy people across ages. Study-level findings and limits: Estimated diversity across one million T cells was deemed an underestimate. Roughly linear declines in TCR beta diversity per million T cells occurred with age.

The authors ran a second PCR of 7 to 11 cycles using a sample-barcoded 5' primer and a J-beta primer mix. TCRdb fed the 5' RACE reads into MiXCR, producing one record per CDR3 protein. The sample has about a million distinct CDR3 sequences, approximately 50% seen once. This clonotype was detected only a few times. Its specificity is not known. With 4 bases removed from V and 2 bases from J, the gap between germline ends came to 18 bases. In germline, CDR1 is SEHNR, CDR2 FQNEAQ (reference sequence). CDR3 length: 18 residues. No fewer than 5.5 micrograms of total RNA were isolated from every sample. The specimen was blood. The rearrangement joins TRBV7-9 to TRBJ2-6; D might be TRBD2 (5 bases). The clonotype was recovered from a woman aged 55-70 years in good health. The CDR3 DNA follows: TGTGCCAGCAGCTCTAGCCGTTTGCGAGGAACTGGGGCCAACGTCCTGACTTTC. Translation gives CASSSSRLRGTGANVLTF.